The sequence of this T cell receptor beta chain was determined in a study of blood T cell repertoires in COVID-19. The CDR3 sequence is 15 residues long. Germline CDR1 and CDR2: LGHNA and YNFKEQ. V was pared by 0 bases and J by 4 bases, with 10 bases between. Source study methods: The authors estimated nucleated cell counts from reference gene primer amplification. Sequencing used immunoSEQ multiplex PCR; TCRdb keeps in-frame clones, though not all of them. V and J calls plus clone size are reproduced from that table; the DNA served to infer D and trimming. The table has 160,000 or so clones, under 90% seen once; the top ten hold 3% to 3.5%. Individuals drawn from around 25 US areas were roughly 18 to 100 years old.

The TCR sequence derives from an older woman who had recovered from COVID-19. V and J are TRBV4-2 and TRBJ1-3; maybe TRBD1 (5 bases). The sample was PBMCs or T cells enriched from blood (not recorded which). CDR3 protein: CASSQDPGGGNTIYF. The CDR3 DNA reads as TGTGCCAGCAGCCAAGATCCCGGGGGAGGAAACACCATATATTTT.